Detailed here is one T cell receptor (beta chain). V lost 0 bases, J lost 1 base, and 11 bases lay in between. The CDR3 runs 16 residues. From germline, CDR1 is SGHNT and CDR2 YYREEE (reference sequence). These data originate in a study of CD8 T cells in Susac syndrome. RNA was extracted with the RNeasy kit, and a quantity of about 0.45 to 1 ug was reverse transcribed using random hexamers. MiXCR was run by TCRdb on the immunoSEQ multiplex PCR reads, yielding one entry per CDR3 protein. The profile shows 200,000 to 250,000 distinct CDR3 sequences, 90% to 95% of them singletons. Sequencing was done on a sample of CD4+ T cells from PBMCs. The receptor was isolated from a human donor with multiple sclerosis. The rearrangement joins TRBV5-4 to TRBJ2-1, with D tentatively TRBD1 (6 bases). The CDR3 loop is CASSLGVQGSYNEQFF. CDR3 DNA sequence: TGTGCCAGCAGCTTGGGCGTACAGGGTTCCTACAATGAGCAGTTCTTC.